Following are 8 T cell receptor beta chains from one sample sequenced in a study of T-cell memory formation after mild COVID-19. From the 5' RACE reads, TCRdb called clonotypes with MiXCR, one entry per CDR3 protein. The table includes around 410,000 distinct CDR3 sequences, more than 20% detected once. Sequenced sample: PBMCs or a T cell subset sorted from them (not recorded which). These receptors came from an adult woman who had mild COVID-19 (a few samples of this study predate the infection). Cell type and time point are not known.

At least ten counts were recorded for this clonotype. The V call is TRBV6-4, the J call TRBJ2-3; 11 bases match TRBD1. CDR3 length: 19 amino acids. V shed 5 bases, J shed 1 base, and the junction held 14 bases outside the gene matches. The germline CDR1 and CDR2 sequences are MRHNA and SNTAGT. This CDR3 reads CASSLIPSGTGGGTDTQYF. The DNA for the CDR3 is TGTGCCAGCAGTCTAATCCCCTCCGGGACAGGGGGTGGCACAGATACGCAGTATTTT.

V usage is TRBV7-9 and J usage is TRBJ2-5, with a tentative D call TRBD2 (5 bases). The CDR3 loop spans 16 amino acids. Trimming pared 3 bases from V and 1 base from J, leaving 15 bases between. Germline V gene data show CDR1 as SEHNR and CDR2 as FQNEAQ (reference sequence). The CDR3 coding sequence is TGTGCCAGCAGCTTTTCCCGAGGACTGCGCCAAGAGACCCAGTACTTC. The encoded protein is CASSFSRGLRQETQYF.

The rearrangement links TRBV15 to TRBJ2-5; 8 bases agree with TRBD2. From germline, CDR1 is LNHNV and CDR2 YYDKDF (reference sequence). The CDR3 length is 14 residues. J was trimmed by 4 bases and V by 1 base; bases with no gene match: 2. The CDR3 sequence is CATSRGLARETQYF. CDR3 nucleotides: TGTGCCACCAGCAGAGGACTAGCGCGAGAGACCCAGTACTTC.

The chain recombines TRBV7-6 with TRBJ2-7; weak D call: TRBD2 (6 bases). Germline assignment: CDR1 SGHVS and CDR2 FNYEAQ. Between the trimmed V and J ends, which lost 5 bases and 4 bases, there was a span of 21 bases. This CDR3 spans 16 amino acids. Written as DNA, the CDR3 is TGTGCCAGCAGCCCGGACCGGGGAGGTGTTGGGTACGAGCAGTACTTC. As protein: CASSPDRGGVGYEQYF.

CDR3 nucleotides: TGTGCCAGCAGTTATGAACAGGGGTCATATGGCTACACCTTC. The encoded protein is CASSYEQGSYGYTF. The genes are TRBV6-5 and TRBJ1-2; 7 bases line up with TRBD1. Looked up from germline, CDR1 is MNHEY and CDR2 is SVGAGI. V lost 3 bases and J lost 5; bases outside the gene matches: 6. The CDR3 is 14 amino acids.

This clonotype appeared a few times. V and J are TRBV6-2 or TRBV6-3 and TRBJ2-1; D is unresolved. V gave up 10 bases and J gave up 5 bases, with 15 bases separating them. The germline gives CDR1 MNHEY, CDR2 SVGEGT. The CDR3 has 13 amino acids. The CDR3 region is CATTPSPNNEQFF. The DNA for the CDR3 is TGTGCCACCACACCTTCTCCCAACAATGAGCAGTTCTTC.

This clonotype was observed a handful of times. The chain uses TRBV7-9 and TRBJ2-5; TRBD2 aligns across 11 bases. This CDR3 is 16 amino acids long. The J segment lost 2 bases and the V segment lost 5 bases, leaving 7 bases of the junction unmatched. The germline CDR1 and CDR2 sequences are SEHNR and FQNEAQ (reference sequence). CDR3 sequence (DNA): TGTGCCAGCAGCATCGGGACTAGCGGAGGGCAAGAGACCCAGTACTTC. It codes for CASSIGTSGGQETQYF.

The chain combines TRBV20-1 with TRBJ2-6; D gene unclear. In germline, CDR1 is DFQATT, CDR2 SNEGSKA (reference sequence). Between the trimmed V and J ends, which lost 3 bases and 0 bases, there was a span of 6 bases. CDR3 length equals 14 residues. This CDR3 is CSASQFSGANVLTF. The CDR3 DNA is TGCAGTGCTAGTCAGTTCTCTGGGGCCAACGTCCTGACTTTC.